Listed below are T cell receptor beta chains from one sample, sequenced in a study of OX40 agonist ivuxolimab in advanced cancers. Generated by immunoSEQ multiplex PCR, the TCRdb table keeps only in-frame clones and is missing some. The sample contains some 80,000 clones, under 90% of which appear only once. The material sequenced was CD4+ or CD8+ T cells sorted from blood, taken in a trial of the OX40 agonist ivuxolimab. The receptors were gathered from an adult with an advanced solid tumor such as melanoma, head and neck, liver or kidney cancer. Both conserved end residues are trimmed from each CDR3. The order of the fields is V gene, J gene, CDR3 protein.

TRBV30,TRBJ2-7,AWRGGTSGAPTYEQY
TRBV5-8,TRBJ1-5,ASRPRGSQPQH
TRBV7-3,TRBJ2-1,ASSFNPRGDEQF
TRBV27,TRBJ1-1,ASKKTGIVTEAF
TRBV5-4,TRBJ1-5,ASSLVGDGDQPQH
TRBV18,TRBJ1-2,ASSPLPPGGNDGYT
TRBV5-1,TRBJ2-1,ASRWGRNEQF
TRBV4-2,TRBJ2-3,ASSQDSTSPSTDTQY
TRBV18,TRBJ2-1,ASSLAGAANEQF
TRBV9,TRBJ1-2,ASSATGSYGYT
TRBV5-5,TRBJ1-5,ASSLGGLYNQPQH
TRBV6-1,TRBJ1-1,AVLVRSVTEAF
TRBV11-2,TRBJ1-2,ASKELKNYGYT
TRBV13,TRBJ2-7,ASSLSQLAFEQY
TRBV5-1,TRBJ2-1,ASSPTSGGPNEQF
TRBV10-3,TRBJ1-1,AIREGLTNTEAF
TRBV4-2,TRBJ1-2,ASSQVTGGGSNYGYT
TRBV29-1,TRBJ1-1,SALRGQNTEAF
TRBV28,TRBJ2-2,ASSPVSGGIGGELF
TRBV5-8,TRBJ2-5,ASSLMTGQETQY
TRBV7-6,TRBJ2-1,ASSFGPLYNEQF
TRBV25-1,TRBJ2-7,ASSTQGGTYEQY
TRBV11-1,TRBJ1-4,ASRGQGFEKLF
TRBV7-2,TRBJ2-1,ASSLEVGVVNEQF
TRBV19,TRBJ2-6,ASSIAESGANVLT
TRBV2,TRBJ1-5,ASSERGPSNQPQH
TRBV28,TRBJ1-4,ASSLGGASNEKLF
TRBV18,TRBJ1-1,ASSPRLWGDTEAF
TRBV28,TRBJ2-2,ASSPGRPYTGELF
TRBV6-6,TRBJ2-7,ASSYSKGADEQY
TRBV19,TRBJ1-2,ASSIRRTEAFYGYT
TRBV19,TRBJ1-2,ASSRAAGALGYGYT
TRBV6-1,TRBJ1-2,ASSTNYGYT
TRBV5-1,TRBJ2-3,ASSLVGTGDTQY
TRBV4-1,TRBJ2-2,ASSHPEHTGELF
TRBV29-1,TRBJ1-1,SVGFTGAEAF
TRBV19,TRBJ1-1,ASSPRTGGSGAEAF